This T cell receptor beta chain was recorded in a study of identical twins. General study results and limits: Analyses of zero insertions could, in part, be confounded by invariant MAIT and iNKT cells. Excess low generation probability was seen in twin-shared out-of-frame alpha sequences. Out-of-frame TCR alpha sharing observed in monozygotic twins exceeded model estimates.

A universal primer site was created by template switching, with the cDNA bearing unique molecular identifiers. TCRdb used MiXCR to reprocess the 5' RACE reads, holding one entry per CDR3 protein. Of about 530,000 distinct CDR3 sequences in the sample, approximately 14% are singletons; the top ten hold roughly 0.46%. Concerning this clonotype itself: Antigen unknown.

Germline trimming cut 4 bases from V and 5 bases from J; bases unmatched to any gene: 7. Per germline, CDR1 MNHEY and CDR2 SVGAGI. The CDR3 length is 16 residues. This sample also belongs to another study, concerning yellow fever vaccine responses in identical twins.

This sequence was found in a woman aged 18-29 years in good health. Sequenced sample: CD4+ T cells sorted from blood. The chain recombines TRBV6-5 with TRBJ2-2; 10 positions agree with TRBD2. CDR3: CASSSLAGVGTGELFF. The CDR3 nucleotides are TGTGCCAGCAGTTCCCTAGCGGGAGTCGGGACCGGGGAGCTGTTTTTT.